These 21 T cell receptor beta chains originate from one sample sequenced in a study of T cell repertoires in cytomegalovirus infection. TCRdb re-called the reads through MiXCR, storing one row per CDR3 protein. The data show tens of thousands of distinct CDR3 sequences, under 25% seen once. These TCRs' antigens remain unknown. Sequenced input: PBMCs, sequenced either directly or after in vitro stimulation (not recorded which). The source of these receptors is a human donor in good health (CMV status not recorded). Some clones in this sample may be carry-over from other donors' samples.

The chain has TRBV7-8 and TRBJ2-1; TRBD2 aligns across 8 bases. V lost 11 bases and J lost 3; bases outside the gene matches: 9. Germline CDR1 is SGHVS and CDR2 is FQNEAQ. This CDR3 has 14 residues. CDR3 sequence reads: CARKAGGDYNEQFF. CDR3 DNA sequence: TGTGCCCGAAAGGCGGGAGGAGACTACAATGAGCAGTTCTTC.

This clonotype was seen repeatedly, ten times or more. The chain employs TRBV12-3 or TRBV12-4 and TRBJ1-4, with unresolved D. V gave up 2 bases and J gave up 2 bases, with 9 bases separating them. The CDR3 has 15 residues. The CDR3 DNA is TGTGCCAGCAGTTTAAGGCATGCGACTAATGAAAAACTGTTTTTT. Translating gives CASSLRHATNEKLFF.

The V gene is TRBV11-2, the J gene TRBJ2-6, with D unresolved. Trimming took 0 bases from V and 0 from J, leaving 3 bases between them. Per germline, CDR1 SGHAT and CDR2 FQNNGV. The CDR3 sequence is 15 residues long. The CDR3 bases are TGTGCCAGCAGCTTAGAGAGCTCTGGGGCCAACGTCCTGACTTTC. Its protein product is CASSLESSGANVLTF.

This chain links TRBV29-1 with TRBJ1-1; 12 bases match TRBD1. Germline V CDR1 and CDR2: SQVTM, ANQGSEA. V gave up 8 bases and J gave up 6 bases; unmatched junction bases: 7. This CDR3 contains 13 residues. CDR3 region: CSSRDRGLSEAFF. The CDR3 region has the DNA TGCAGCAGCCGGGACAGGGGGCTGTCTGAAGCTTTCTTT.

This clonotype appeared a few times. The chain combines TRBV6-2 or TRBV6-3 with TRBJ2-3, with TRBD2 matching 9 bases. V was pared by 6 bases and J by 4 bases, with 5 bases of the junction left unmatched. Germline V CDR1 and CDR2: MNHEY, SVGEGT. This CDR3 has 14 amino acids. CDR3 DNA: TGTGCCAGCAGAGTAGCGGGAGCGGCAGATACGCAGTATTTT. Encoded protein: CASRVAGAADTQYF.

This clonotype has ten or more counts. This chain joins TRBV7-2 and TRBJ2-3; D ambiguous. Germline V CDR1 and CDR2: SGHTA, FQGNSA. This CDR3 has 12 amino acids. The germline V and J ends were trimmed by 5 bases and 9 bases, with 12 bases remaining between them. The CDR3 sequence: CASSPTPSTQYF. Here the CDR3 DNA reads TGTGCCAGCAGCCCCACCCCCTCCACGCAGTATTTT.

The sample holds a few counts of this clonotype. The rearrangement links TRBV7-2 to TRBJ2-1, with D hard to call. CDR3 length equals 12 residues. Trimming removed 2 bases at V and 9 bases at J, with 8 bases between. Per germline, CDR1 SGHTA and CDR2 FQGNSA. DNA of the CDR3: TGTGCCAGCAGCTTATTCAGTTCTGAGCAGTTCTTC. It codes for CASSLFSSEQFF.

V is TRBV27 and J is TRBJ1-4; D call uncertain. Germline assignment: CDR1 MNHEY and CDR2 SMNVEV (reference sequence). CDR3 length: 14 residues. V was shortened by 5 bases and J by 3 bases, with 10 bases between the two germline ends. CDR3: CASSPREANEKLFF. The CDR3 DNA reads TGTGCCAGCAGTCCCCGAGAAGCTAATGAAAAACTGTTTTTT.

The chain is built from TRBV13 and TRBJ1-1; D gene ambiguous. The V end was cut by 2 bases, the J end by 4 bases, with 11 bases between. Germline V gives CDR1 PRHDT, CDR2 FYEKMQ (reference sequence). This CDR3 has 14 amino acids. This CDR3 is CASSLSGGGTEAFF. The CDR3 bases are TGTGCCAGCAGCTTAAGCGGTGGTGGCACTGAAGCTTTCTTT.

This clonotype was picked up a small number of times. The rearrangement joins TRBV20-1 to TRBJ2-1; 14 bases are a match to TRBD2. This CDR3 has 17 amino acids. V trimming: 3 bases; J trimming: 7 bases; junction bases outside the gene matches: 11. CDR1 is DFQATT, CDR2 SNEGSKA, per germline (reference sequence). The CDR3 protein is CSASGGTSGRRGNEQFF. DNA of the CDR3: TGCAGTGCTAGTGGCGGGACTAGCGGGAGAAGGGGGAATGAGCAGTTCTTC.

This chain connects TRBV7-9 to TRBJ1-1; D is ambiguous. The CDR3 runs 14 residues. Deletions cut 2 bases from V and 4 bases from J, with 11 bases between. Germline CDR1 is SEHNR and CDR2 is FQNEAQ (reference sequence). The CDR3 protein is CASSLRVGTTEAFF. DNA for the CDR3: TGTGCCAGCAGCTTAAGAGTTGGTACCACTGAAGCTTTCTTT.

This clonotype was detected ten times or more. V gene TRBV7-2 combines with J gene TRBJ1-2; weak D call: TRBD1 (5 bases). Germline CDR1 SGHTA, CDR2 FQGNSA. Trimming stripped 5 bases from V and 6 bases from J, with 10 bases between. CDR3 length: 12 amino acids. CDR3 sequence (DNA): TGTGCCAGCAGCCCAGGGTCAAATGGCTACACCTTC. This translates into CASSPGSNGYTF.

This rearrangement joins TRBV30 to TRBJ2-1, with 9 bases matching TRBD2. Germline loops: CDR1 GTSNPN, CDR2 SVGIG (reference sequence). With V trimmed by 0 bases and J by 10 bases, 7 bases remained unmatched. CDR3 size: 14 residues. The CDR3 reads CAWSVLAGGEEQFF. In nucleotides, the CDR3 is TGTGCCTGGAGTGTACTGGCGGGAGGGGAAGAGCAGTTCTTC.

This clonotype was counted between two and nine times. V usage is TRBV4-1 and J usage is TRBJ2-3, with 11 bases fitting TRBD2. The CDR3 extends over 17 amino acids. The germline V gene has CDR1 MGHRA and CDR2 YSYEKL. V was clipped by 1 base and J by 8 bases; unmatched bases: 11. The CDR3, as DNA: TGCGCCAGCAGCCAAGTAGCGGGAGGGCAAGATTATCGTACGCAGTATTTT. Translating it yields CASSQVAGGQDYRTQYF.

This clonotype was picked up a small number of times. The genes are TRBV30 and TRBJ2-3; perhaps TRBD2 as D (5 bases). The CDR3 runs 18 residues. V was cut by 5 bases and J by 8 bases, with 32 bases left in between. Germline CDR1 is GTSNPN and CDR2 is SVGIG (reference sequence). The CDR3 sequence: CAWVHPNDGKAVLGTQYF. The CDR3 nucleotides are TGTGCCTGGGTCCACCCCAATGACGGAAAAGCGGTCTTAGGTACGCAGTATTTT.

The chain links TRBV7-9 to TRBJ1-1, with 8 bases lining up with TRBD1. After removal of 4 bases from V and 10 bases from J, the junction contained 5 bases not matched to a gene. The CDR3 is 12 amino acids. Germline CDR1 reads SEHNR; CDR2 reads FQNEAQ (reference sequence). The DNA of the CDR3 is TGTGCCAGCAGCTCCACGACAGGGGTAGCTTTCTTT. As protein: CASSSTTGVAFF.

The chain uses TRBV7-2 and TRBJ2-5; a possible D gene is TRBD2 (5 bases). This CDR3 spans 14 amino acids. CDR1 SGHTA and CDR2 FQGNSA come from the germline V gene. V was pared by 2 bases and J by 5 bases, with 12 bases between. CDR3 nucleotides: TGTGCCAGCAGCTTATCTGGTCCGGGGGAGACCCAGTACTTC. Translating it yields CASSLSGPGETQYF.

Points on this clonotype: Possible read error: a much larger clone is one base away. The CDR3 sequence: CASSSGTLLQETQYF. The CDR3 DNA follows: TGTGCCAGCAGCTCCGGGACACTCCTCCAAGAGACCCAGTACTTC. V and J are TRBV11-2 and TRBJ2-5; TRBD1 might be the D (6 bases). The germline V gene has CDR1 SGHAT and CDR2 FQNNGV. V was pared by 4 bases and J by 1 base, with 13 bases between. The CDR3 runs 15 residues.

This clonotype was observed at least ten times. The V call is TRBV6-2 or TRBV6-3, the J call TRBJ1-2; D gene unclear. CDR1 and CDR2 from the germline V gene are MNHEY and SVGEGT. The CDR3 is 17 amino acids. V lost 3 bases, J lost 0 bases, and 17 bases lay in between. Written as DNA, the CDR3 is TGTGCCAGCAGTTATTCCCCCACCGTACCGGCTAACTATGGCTACACCTTC. This sequence encodes CASSYSPTVPANYGYTF.

This clonotype appeared a few times. The chain uses TRBV14 and TRBJ2-2, with D possibly matching TRBD1 (5 bases). The germline gives CDR1 SGHDN, CDR2 FVKESK. V was clipped by 2 bases and J by 1 base, with 5 bases between them. CDR3 length: 14 residues. The CDR3 here is CASSQQGNTGELFF. The DNA of the CDR3 is TGTGCCAGCAGCCAACAGGGGAACACCGGGGAGCTGTTTTTT.

The V call is TRBV9, the J call TRBJ2-1; D remains ambiguous. Germline V gene sequence: CDR1 SGDLS, CDR2 YYNGEE. This CDR3 spans 15 amino acids. Trimming removed 4 bases from V and 0 bases from J, with 11 bases in between. For the CDR3, the DNA is TGTGCCAGCAGCATCGAGCCGAACTCCTACAATGAGCAGTTCTTC. This gives the protein CASSIEPNSYNEQFF.